This passage covers 18 T cell receptor beta chains from one sample sequenced in a study of T-cell memory formation after mild COVID-19. MiXCR, run by TCRdb on the 5' RACE reads, gives a single entry per CDR3 protein. Among around 340,000 distinct CDR3 sequences listed, under 25% were seen once. Sequenced material: PBMCs or a T cell subset sorted from them (not recorded which). These receptors were obtained from an adult woman who had mild COVID-19 (a few samples of this study predate the infection). Cell type and time point are not known.

V gene TRBV5-1 combines with J gene TRBJ2-3, with D perhaps matching TRBD1 (6 bases). The CDR3 extends over 15 amino acids. Germline-derived CDR1 and CDR2 are SGHRS and YFSETQ. The V end was cut by 2 bases, the J end by 5 bases, with 15 bases between. CDR3 DNA: TGCGCCAGCAGCTTAACAGGGCCGATAGGAGATACGCAGTATTTT. Translation gives CASSLTGPIGDTQYF.

This clonotype was counted a few times. This CDR3 is CATSATGQPSNYGYTF. In nucleotides, the CDR3 is TGTGCCACCAGTGCCACGGGACAGCCCTCAAATTATGGCTACACCTTC. The genes are TRBV24-1 and TRBJ1-2; 7 bases match TRBD1. V shed 5 bases and J 5 bases; nucleotides not matched to a gene: 13. The germline V gene has CDR1 KGHDR and CDR2 SFDVKD. CDR3 length equals 16 residues.

In its sample, this clonotype was seen a few times. Germline and junction disagree at one end, which may indicate a read error. The rearrangement links TRBV24-1 to TRBJ2-2; 8 bases map to TRBD1. Germline V gene lookup returns CDR1 KGHDR and CDR2 SFDVKD. The CDR3 is 17 residues long. This chain's CDR3 is CATSDFGTGPNSGELFF. In DNA, the CDR3 is TGTGCCACCAGTGACTTCGGGACAGGACCGAACTCCGGGGAGCTGTTTTTT.

This clonotype showed up just a few times. The chain has TRBV6-6 and TRBJ2-7; TRBD1 agrees at 9 bases. The CDR3 spans 12 residues. Germline V CDR1 and CDR2: MNHNY, SVGAGI (reference sequence). V was pared by 6 bases and J by 6 bases, with 3 bases of the junction left unmatched. CDR3 sequence reads: CASRTGGSEQYF. The CDR3 DNA sequence: TGTGCCAGCAGAACAGGGGGCTCCGAGCAGTACTTC.

The table lists this clonotype with a few counts. This chain links TRBV12-3 or TRBV12-4 with TRBJ2-2; D not certain. The CDR3 covers 15 residues. The V gene lost 3 bases and the J gene lost 5 bases, with 13 bases spanning the gap. CDR3 sequence reads: CASSFGHTGTGELFF. The CDR3 coding sequence is TGTGCCAGCAGTTTCGGGCACACCGGGACCGGGGAGCTGTTTTTT.

The V and J genes are TRBV7-9 and TRBJ2-4, with a weak D call TRBD1 (5 bases). Germline CDR1 SEHNR, CDR2 FQNEAQ (reference sequence). Between the trimmed V and J ends, which lost 5 bases and 8 bases, there was a span of 13 bases. There are 13 residues in the CDR3. In nucleotides, the CDR3 is TGTGCCAGCAGCAAACAGGTGTTGGACATTCAGTACTTC. It encodes CASSKQVLDIQYF.

The rearrangement links TRBV7-2 to TRBJ1-1, with D unresolved. The V and J ends lost 3 bases and 1 base respectively, with 9 bases between them. Germline CDR1 SGHTA, CDR2 FQGNSA. The length of the CDR3 is 14 residues. The CDR3 reads CASSFGPQNTEAFF. CDR3 bases: TGTGCCAGCAGCTTCGGGCCCCAGAACACTGAAGCTTTCTTT.

The chain is built from TRBV24-1 and TRBJ2-7; 8 positions match TRBD1. Germline V gene data show CDR1 as KGHDR and CDR2 as SFDVKD. Trimming removed 0 bases from V and 3 bases from J; junction bases left unmatched: 6. The CDR3 totals 16 residues. The CDR3 sequence is CATSDLGTGGIYEQYF. The CDR3 nucleotides are TGTGCCACCAGTGATTTGGGGACAGGTGGTATCTACGAGCAGTACTTC.

The V gene is TRBV2, the J gene TRBJ1-2; D is unresolved. Germline-derived CDR1 and CDR2 are SNHLY and FYNNEI. The CDR3 has 11 residues. Trimming left V 7 bases short and J 3 bases short, with 6 bases between. The CDR3 nucleotides read TGTGCCAGCATTGATGACTATGGCTACACCTTC. Its protein is CASIDDYGYTF.

V usage is TRBV5-1 and J usage is TRBJ2-7; 9 positions match TRBD1. Germline CDR1 and CDR2: SGHRS and YFSETQ. The CDR3 loop spans 15 amino acids. The junction had 4 bases not matched to a gene; V was cut back by 2 bases and J by 1 base. CDR3 region: CASSLDRGMSYEQYF. CDR3 bases: TGCGCCAGCAGCTTAGACAGGGGGATGTCCTACGAGCAGTACTTC.

The rearrangement joins TRBV5-5 to TRBJ2-7, with D perhaps being TRBD1 or TRBD2 (5 bases each). Germline V gene sequence: CDR1 SGHKS, CDR2 YYEKEE (reference sequence). The germline V and J ends were trimmed by 2 bases and 3 bases, with 12 bases remaining between them. The CDR3 sequence is 14 residues long. CDR3 region: CASSFGTAVYEQYF. As DNA, the CDR3 is TGTGCCAGCAGCTTTGGGACGGCTGTCTACGAGCAGTACTTC.

The gene calls are TRBV29-1 and TRBJ1-2; unclear D gene. With 3 bases removed from V and 5 bases from J, the gap between germline ends came to 10 bases. The CDR3 consists of 12 residues. The germline CDR1 and CDR2 sequences are SQVTM and ANQGSEA. The DNA of the CDR3 is TGCAGCGTTGAGCTAGCAAGATATGGCTACACCTTC. Amino acid sequence: CSVELARYGYTF.

The chain combines TRBV7-9 with TRBJ2-1, with D unclear. V lost 1 base and J 8 bases, leaving 6 bases between the germline ends. Germline V gene data show CDR1 as SEHNR and CDR2 as FQNEAQ (reference sequence). The CDR3 is made up of 12 amino acids. CDR3 region: CASSLEGDEQFF. The CDR3 DNA reads as TGTGCCAGCAGCTTAGAAGGCGATGAGCAGTTCTTC.

CDR3 sequence reads: CATQRAGVSKNIQYF. In DNA form, the CDR3 reads TGTGCCACCCAAAGAGCGGGAGTTAGCAAAAACATTCAGTACTTC. The genes are TRBV7-9 and TRBJ2-4, with 8 bases matching TRBD2. This CDR3 region has 15 residues. V lost 10 bases and J lost 3; bases outside the gene matches: 11. CDR1 SEHNR and CDR2 FQNEAQ come from the germline V gene (reference sequence). Together with reference TRBV7-9 and TRBJ2-4, the CDR3 gives the full variable domain: DTGVSQNPRHKITKRGQNVTFRCDPISEHNRLYWYRQTLGQGPEFLTYFQNEAQLEKSRLLSDRFSAERPKGSFSTLEIQRTEQGDSAMYLCATQRAGVSKNIQYFGAGTRLSVL.

This clonotype was observed many times. The rearrangement joins TRBV11-1 to TRBJ2-1, with 8 bases matching TRBD1. The germline gives CDR1 SGHAT, CDR2 FQDESV (reference sequence). The CDR3 length is 15 residues. The V and J ends lost 7 bases and 6 bases, in that order; junction bases with no gene match: 11. CDR3 sequence: CASNRDRSHSNEQFF. In nucleotides, the CDR3 is TGTGCCAGCAATCGGGACAGGTCACATTCCAATGAGCAGTTCTTC.

The chain links TRBV12-3 or TRBV12-4 to TRBJ2-7; 9 bases map to TRBD1. V trimming: 5 bases; J trimming: 3 bases; junction bases outside the gene matches: 8. The CDR3 consists of 15 residues. DNA for the CDR3: TGTGCCAGCAGTCTCGGGACAGGGTTCGACTACGAGCAGTACTTC. The encoded protein is CASSLGTGFDYEQYF.

The chain has TRBV19 and TRBJ1-5; D is undetermined. Germline CDR1 LNHDA, CDR2 SQIVND (reference sequence). Trimming took 7 bases from V and 7 from J, leaving 23 bases between them. This CDR3 is built from 16 residues. Here the CDR3 DNA reads TGTGCCAGTATCCCTATGGACCGAACCAGCGGGCAGCCCCAGCATTTT. Encoded protein: CASIPMDRTSGQPQHF.

The chain couples TRBV7-3 to TRBJ1-2; D ambiguous. CDR3 length: 14 residues. Between the trimmed V and J ends, which lost 2 bases and 8 bases, there was a span of 15 bases. Germline V gene sequence: CDR1 SGHTA, CDR2 FQGTGA. The CDR3 protein is CASSLPGPVLGYTF. Here the CDR3 DNA reads TGTGCCAGCAGCTTACCTGGCCCCGTCCTAGGCTACACCTTC. The variable domain in full, with the rest retrieved from reference TRBV7-3 and TRBJ1-2, is GAGVSQTPSNKVTEKGKYVELRCDPISGHTALYWYRQSLGQGPEFLIYFQGTGAADDSGLPNDRFFAVRPEGSVSTLKIQRTERGDSAVYLCASSLPGPVLGYTFGSGTRLTVV.